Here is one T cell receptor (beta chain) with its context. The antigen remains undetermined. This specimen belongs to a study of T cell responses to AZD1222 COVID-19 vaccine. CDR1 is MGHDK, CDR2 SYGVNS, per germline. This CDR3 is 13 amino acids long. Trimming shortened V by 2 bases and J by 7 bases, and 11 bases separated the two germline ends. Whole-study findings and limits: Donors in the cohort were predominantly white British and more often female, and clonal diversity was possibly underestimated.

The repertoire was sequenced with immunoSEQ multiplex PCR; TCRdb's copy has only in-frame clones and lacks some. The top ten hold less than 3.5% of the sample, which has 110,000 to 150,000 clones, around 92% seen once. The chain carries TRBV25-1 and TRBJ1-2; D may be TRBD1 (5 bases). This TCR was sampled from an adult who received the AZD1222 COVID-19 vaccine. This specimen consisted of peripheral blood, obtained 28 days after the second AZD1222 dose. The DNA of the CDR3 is TGTGCCAGCAGTGAAACAAGGGGCGCTGGCTACACCTTC. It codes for CASSETRGAGYTF.